This T cell receptor (beta chain) was recovered during a study of blood T cells in healthy people across ages. Healthy Caucasian individuals from Russia aged about 6 to 90 were enrolled as donors. Comment on this clonotype: Its antigen remains unidentified.

The CDR3 consists of 12 residues. Germline lookup yields CDR1 DFQATT and CDR2 SNEGSKA (reference sequence). V gave up 6 bases and J gave up 6 bases, with 12 bases separating them. Study-level points and caveats: Investigators viewed diversity estimates from one million T cells as underestimates, the study reported. Naive CD4+ cell counts and diversity both ran higher in long-lived than in aged donors.

PCR was performed a second time for roughly 7 to 12 cycles using a sample-barcoded 5' primer and a J-beta primer mix. Every individual sample yielded 2.5 million or more paired-end reads (each containing CDR3). Each CDR3 protein is one row after TCRdb ran MiXCR on the 5' RACE reads. Of around 1,700,000 distinct CDR3 sequences detected, approximately 28% appear once; the ten largest clones hold about 8%. The V and J genes are TRBV20-1 and TRBJ2-1, with D possibly being TRBD1 or TRBD2 (5 bases each). Sequenced sample: blood. This sequence originates from a woman in her 30s in good health. CDR3 DNA: TGCAGTGCCATGAAAGGGACCAATGAGCAGTTCTTC. It yields the protein CSAMKGTNEQFF.